The clone carrying this T cell receptor (beta chain) was counted a single time. The antigen remains unidentified. The data derive from a study of T cell responses to AZD1222 COVID-19 vaccine. Background on the study: Doses given second, at about 4 or about 12 weeks, were pooled.

The germline V gene encodes CDR1 SGDLS and CDR2 YYNGEE. The junction had 5 bases not matched to a gene; V was cut back by 0 bases and J by 3 bases. The CDR3 runs 15 residues. The method was immunoSEQ multiplex PCR; TCRdb's version includes in-frame clones alone and lacks a portion of them. Of about 110,000 clones in the sample, approximately 91% are singletons; the top ten hold around a sixth. General study findings and limits: CD4 TCRs associated with vaccination spanned spike, dominating at 160-218 and 743-854. Among AZD1222 vaccinees, only six or seven were seropositive at baseline. When two AZD1222 doses had been given, Spike-specific TCR breadth and depth rose.

This receptor was taken from an adult in good health. The V gene is TRBV9, the J gene TRBJ1-1, with 7 bases lining up with TRBD1. The specimen was peripheral blood, collected on day 0 of AZD1222 vaccination. CDR3 sequence (DNA): TGTGCCAGCAGCGTAGCGGCAGGGGGGTACACTGAAGCTTTCTTT. Protein sequence: CASSVAAGGYTEAFF.